The clone carrying this T cell receptor beta chain was observed many times. The antigen is unknown. The data were taken from a study of T cells in Graves' hyperthyroidism and ophthalmopathy. This CDR3 spans 14 amino acids. Trimming removed 2 bases at V and 0 bases at J, with 2 bases between. Germline assignment: CDR1 MDHEN and CDR2 SYDVKM. Study outcomes and limitations: Most expanded thyroid clonotypes above 0.001 also appeared in blood.

Amplified regions were TCR beta CDR3 sequences from RNA transcripts. In the first-round RT-PCR of the TCR CDR3, the HTBI primer set was used. Via MiXCR, TCRdb re-called the multiplex PCR reads, giving one row per CDR3 protein. The data contain about 500,000 distinct CDR3 sequences, 16% of them singletons. The V call is TRBV28, the J call TRBJ2-6; D gene ambiguous. This clonotype originated in a young woman with Graves' hyperthyroidism. Sequencing was carried out using blood. The CDR3 region has the DNA TGTGCCAGCAGTTTACACTCTGGGGCCAACGTCCTGACTTTC. Its protein product is CASSLHSGANVLTF.